This paragraph reports one T cell receptor beta chain. This could be a read error, since a much larger clone is one nucleotide away. The sample is drawn from a study of blood T cell repertoires in COVID-19. The wider study: From the United States, Italy and Spain came samples of acute and convalescent COVID-19. PBMCs, B-cell-depleted T cells, or T cells were the source of the cDNA or gDNA that made up the material.

In Seattle, patients joined the study during active infection and were tracked longitudinally. V was clipped by 6 bases and J by 3 bases, with 12 bases between them. Germline V gene lookup returns CDR1 MNHEY and CDR2 SVGAGI. CDR3 size: 14 residues. In the study's own analysis: Amplified reference gene primers provided the basis for estimating nucleated cell counts. The method was immunoSEQ multiplex PCR; TCRdb's version includes in-frame clones alone and lacks a portion of them. The V and J calls and clone size were taken over from that table, and D and trimming were inferred from the DNA. Of about 230,000 clones in the sample, roughly 85% were seen once.

V and J are TRBV6-5 and TRBJ1-3; perhaps TRBD1 as D (6 bases). The sample was peripheral blood. This clonotype was obtained from a man aged 45-65 years with COVID-19, enrolled during active disease. The DNA of the CDR3 is TGTGCCAGCAGCTCAGGGACACTTGGAAACACCATATATTTT. Translation gives CASSSGTLGNTIYF.